This T cell receptor beta chain derives from a study of shared clonotypes between healthy human individuals. Turning to the study itself: Per-donor plates numbered three CD4 naive, three CD4 memory, two CD8 naive and one CD8 memory. Study observations and caveats: Naive subsets generally exceeded memory subsets in estimated richness.

Profiled with immunoSEQ multiplex PCR; TCRdb holds only in-frame clones, not every one. Of around 940,000 clones in the sample, approximately 76% are singletons; the top ten hold over 1.3%. This clone was seen only a few times. Antigen specificity is unknown. Only Caucasian adults living in Nashville, Tennessee served as donors. V dropped 5 bases and J dropped 7 bases, with 12 bases sitting between them. The CDR3 runs to 13 residues. Germline assignment: CDR1 SGHVS and CDR2 FNYEAQ. V is TRBV7-6 and J is TRBJ1-5; D not certain. Sample: memory CD4+ T cells sorted from blood. The subset was: CD45RA-negative fraction. This receptor was identified in a man aged 18 to 30 in good health. The CDR3 sequence: CASSLGISQPQHF. CDR3 DNA: TGTGCCAGCAGCCTAGGGATCTCCCAGCCCCAGCATTTT.